This T cell receptor beta chain was sequenced for a study of blood T cells in healthy people across ages. Using a J-beta primer mix together with a sample-barcoded 5' primer, a second PCR was run for about 6 to 11 cycles. MiXCR, run by TCRdb on the 5' RACE reads, gives a single entry per CDR3 protein. Of about 1.8 million distinct CDR3 sequences listed, about 50% are singletons. CDR1 is DFQATT, CDR2 SNEGSKA, per germline (reference sequence). The ends were cut back, 5 bases at V and 4 bases at J, with 11 bases in the middle. The CDR3 contains 13 residues. The sample taken for sequencing was blood. The genes are TRBV20-1 and TRBJ1-4, with D possibly being TRBD1 (6 bases). This TCR was recovered from a woman in her forties in good health. The CDR3 DNA follows: TGCAGTGCTTTCGGACAGCATAATGAAAAACTGTTTTTT. Its translation is CSAFGQHNEKLFF.